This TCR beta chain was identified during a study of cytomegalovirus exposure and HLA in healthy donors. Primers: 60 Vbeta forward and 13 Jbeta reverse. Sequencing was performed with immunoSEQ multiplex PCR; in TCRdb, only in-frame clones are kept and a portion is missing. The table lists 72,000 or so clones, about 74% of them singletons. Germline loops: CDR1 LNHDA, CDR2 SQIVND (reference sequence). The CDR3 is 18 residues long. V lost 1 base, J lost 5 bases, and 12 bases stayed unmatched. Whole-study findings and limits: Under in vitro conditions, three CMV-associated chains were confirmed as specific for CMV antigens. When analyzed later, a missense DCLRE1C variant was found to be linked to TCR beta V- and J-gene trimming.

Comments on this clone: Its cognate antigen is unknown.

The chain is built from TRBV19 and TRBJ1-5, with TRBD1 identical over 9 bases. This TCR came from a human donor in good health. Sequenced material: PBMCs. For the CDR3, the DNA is TGTGCCAGTAGTATAGCCCCGGGACAGGGAAAACGGTATCAGCCCCAGCATTTT. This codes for CASSIAPGQGKRYQPQHF.